The rows below give T cell receptor beta chains drawn from one sample of a study of siplizumab effects on memory and regulatory T cells. Some clones are missing from TCRdb's copy, which holds only in-frame ones; the method was immunoSEQ multiplex PCR. The table includes around 26,000 clones, 70% to 85% detected once. Material: memory CD4+ T cells sorted from blood. The receptors were gathered from a human donor in good health. The CDR3 runs from the conserved cysteine through the conserved F or W. The order of the fields is D gene, V gene, J gene, CDR3 length, clone size, CDR3 protein, CDR3 DNA. The D gene is left open where the match is weak. Clone size is not always given. Where it is, it says once, few, many or a class for expanded clones.

d_gene: TRBD2; v_gene: TRBV4-1; j_gene: TRBJ2-1; len: 15; abundance: -; CDR3aa: CASSRGTSGRGEQFF; CDR3nt: TGCGCCAGCAGCCGGGGGACTAGCGGGAGAGGTGAGCAGTTCTTC
d_gene: TRBD1; v_gene: TRBV5-8; j_gene: TRBJ1-3; len: 16; abundance: few; CDR3aa: CASSHRTGAAGNTIYF; CDR3nt: TGTGCCAGCAGCCACAGGACAGGGGCGGCTGGAAACACCATATATTTT
d_gene: -; v_gene: TRBV5-4; j_gene: TRBJ1-1; len: 13; abundance: -; CDR3aa: CASSLVREAEAFF; CDR3nt: TGTGCCAGCAGCTTGGTACGGGAGGCGGAAGCTTTCTTT
d_gene: -; v_gene: TRBV11-3; j_gene: TRBJ2-5; len: 15; abundance: -; CDR3aa: CASSLESGFKETQYF; CDR3nt: TGTGCCAGCAGCTTAGAGAGCGGTTTTAAAGAGACCCAGTACTTC
d_gene: -; v_gene: TRBV5-1; j_gene: TRBJ2-5; len: 11; abundance: -; CDR3aa: CASTQQETQYF; CDR3nt: TGCGCCAGCACCCAACAAGAGACCCAGTACTTC
d_gene: -; v_gene: TRBV6-6; j_gene: TRBJ1-3; len: 14; abundance: once; CDR3aa: CASSPRVSGNTIYF; CDR3nt: TGTGCCAGCAGTCCCAGGGTCTCTGGAAACACCATATATTTT
d_gene: TRBD1; v_gene: TRBV5-1; j_gene: TRBJ2-5; len: 16; abundance: -; CDR3aa: CASSLDRGTNQETQYF; CDR3nt: TGCGCCAGCAGCTTGGACAGGGGAACCAACCAAGAGACCCAGTACTTC
d_gene: -; v_gene: TRBV6-6; j_gene: TRBJ2-7; len: 12; abundance: once; CDR3aa: CASRTGQTEQYF; CDR3nt: TGTGCCAGCAGAACCGGACAGACCGAGCAGTACTTC
d_gene: -; v_gene: TRBV2; j_gene: TRBJ2-7; len: 13; abundance: -; CDR3aa: CASTVIQGYEQYF; CDR3nt: TGTGCCAGCACGGTAATCCAGGGATACGAGCAGTACTTC
d_gene: -; v_gene: TRBV5-1; j_gene: TRBJ2-1; len: 13; abundance: -; CDR3aa: CASSPQPGNEQFF; CDR3nt: TGCGCCAGCAGCCCTCAGCCGGGCAATGAGCAGTTCTTC
d_gene: TRBD1; v_gene: TRBV2; j_gene: TRBJ1-1; len: 16; abundance: -; CDR3aa: CASSPGQGRMNTEAFF; CDR3nt: TGTGCCAGCAGCCCGGGACAGGGGCGAATGAACACTGAAGCTTTCTTT
d_gene: -; v_gene: TRBV28; j_gene: TRBJ2-1; len: 14; abundance: -; CDR3aa: CASSSGTRYNEQFF; CDR3nt: TGTGCCAGCAGTTCCGGGACACGATACAATGAGCAGTTCTTC
d_gene: -; v_gene: TRBV5-1; j_gene: TRBJ1-2; len: 13; abundance: -; CDR3aa: CASSRDSLIGYTF; CDR3nt: TGCGCCAGCAGCAGGGACTCCCTGATTGGCTACACCTTC
d_gene: -; v_gene: TRBV19; j_gene: TRBJ1-2; len: 16; abundance: -; CDR3aa: CASSPSLGRRNYGYTF; CDR3nt: TGTGCCAGTAGTCCGTCCTTAGGAAGAAGGAACTATGGCTACACCTTC
d_gene: -; v_gene: TRBV5-1; j_gene: TRBJ1-4; len: 14; abundance: -; CDR3aa: CASRKGSANEKLFF; CDR3nt: TGCGCCAGCAGAAAGGGATCGGCTAATGAAAAACTGTTTTTT
d_gene: TRBD2; v_gene: TRBV19; j_gene: TRBJ2-7; len: 15; abundance: -; CDR3aa: CASSTSGRAPYEQYF; CDR3nt: TGTGCCAGTAGTACTAGCGGGAGGGCCCCCTACGAGCAGTACTTC
d_gene: TRBD1; v_gene: TRBV7-2; j_gene: TRBJ2-7; len: 14; abundance: -; CDR3aa: CASSLEQGYYEQYF; CDR3nt: TGTGCCAGCAGCTTGGAACAGGGGTACTACGAGCAGTACTTC
d_gene: -; v_gene: TRBV7-3; j_gene: TRBJ2-6; len: 16; abundance: -; CDR3aa: CASSLSAGAGANVLTF; CDR3nt: TGTGCCAGCAGCTTATCCGCGGGCGCTGGGGCCAACGTCCTGACTTTC
d_gene: TRBD2; v_gene: TRBV4-1; j_gene: TRBJ2-7; len: 19; abundance: -; CDR3aa: CASSQEGTSGRHRPYEQYF; CDR3nt: TGCGCCAGCAGCCAAGAAGGGACTAGCGGGAGGCACAGGCCCTACGAGCAGTACTTC